A single sample gave rise to the 16 T cell receptor beta chains below, sequenced in a study of blood T cell repertoires in COVID-19. The data were produced by immunoSEQ multiplex PCR, yet TCRdb's version contains in-frame clones alone and is incomplete. The table lists roughly 70,000 clones, roughly 74% of them singletons. Material for sequencing was peripheral blood. These receptors were collected from a human donor in a cohort sampled during active COVID-19.

The chain employs TRBV5-1 and TRBJ2-2; a weak D match, TRBD1 (5 bases). The germline V gene encodes CDR1 SGHRS and CDR2 YFSETQ. V dropped 4 bases and J dropped 6 bases, with 13 bases sitting between them. The CDR3 is made up of 14 amino acids. In DNA, the CDR3 is TGCGCCAGCAGCCCCCAGGGTGGTGCCGGGGAGCTGTTTTTT. Its translation is CASSPQGGAGELFF.

The chain links TRBV28 to TRBJ1-3, with 9 positions matching TRBD1. The length of the CDR3 is 13 residues. Germline V gene sequence: CDR1 MDHEN, CDR2 SYDVKM. Losses at the gene ends were 7 bases for V and 3 bases for J; bases not matched to a gene: 1. CDR3 amino acids: CASTTGGGNTIYF. The CDR3 DNA reads TGTGCCAGCACGACAGGGGGTGGAAACACCATATATTTT.

The chain is built from TRBV7-2 and TRBJ2-7; D gene unclear. V shed 3 bases and J shed 7 bases, with 13 bases lying between them. This CDR3 comprises 13 residues. Looked up from germline, CDR1 is SGHTA and CDR2 is FQGNSA. In DNA form, the CDR3 reads TGTGCCAGCAGCTTTGTATTCCAGAATGAGCAGTACTTC. It codes for CASSFVFQNEQYF.

This clone was detected once. The chain has TRBV2 and TRBJ1-1; the D gene is possibly TRBD1 (5 bases). Trimming cost V 1 base and J 1 base, with 10 bases left between them. From germline, CDR1 is SNHLY and CDR2 FYNNEI. This CDR3 is built from 15 residues. The CDR3 DNA reads TGTGCCAGCAGTGAAGGACAGATTCCGAACACTGAAGCTTTCTTT. It codes for CASSEGQIPNTEAFF.

The chain is built from TRBV6-5 and TRBJ1-2, with 7 bases fitting TRBD1. The V segment lost 5 bases and the J segment 2 bases; nucleotides outside the gene matches: 8. CDR1 and CDR2 (germline): MNHEY, SVGAGI. The CDR3 runs 15 residues. This chain's CDR3 is CASSRRRGQNYGYTF. CDR3 DNA: TGTGCCAGCAGTCGGCGCCGGGGACAGAACTATGGCTACACCTTC.

The gene calls are TRBV6-5 and TRBJ2-4, with unresolved D. Trimming removed 4 bases from V and 8 bases from J, with 15 bases in between. The germline CDR1 and CDR2 sequences are MNHEY and SVGAGI. CDR3 size: 14 residues. CDR3: CASSFTQSADIQYF. In DNA, the CDR3 is TGTGCCAGCAGTTTCACCCAATCGGCGGACATTCAGTACTTC.

The chain couples TRBV19 to TRBJ2-3; 13 bases are shared with TRBD2. The CDR3 sequence is 14 residues long. Trimming took 8 bases from V and 1 from J; bases not matched to a gene: 0. Germline V gene sequence: CDR1 LNHDA, CDR2 SQIVND (reference sequence). The CDR3 loop reads CASGTSGGTDTQYF. The CDR3 coding sequence is TGTGCCAGTGGGACTAGCGGGGGCACAGATACGCAGTATTTT.

The gene calls are TRBV30 and TRBJ1-4; D possibly corresponds to TRBD1 (6 bases). The germline V and J ends were trimmed by 1 base and 2 bases, with 14 bases remaining between them. CDR3 size: 16 residues. Germline CDR1 GTSNPN, CDR2 SVGIG (reference sequence). CDR3: CAWSAPQGWTNEKLFF. CDR3 bases: TGTGCCTGGAGTGCTCCCCAGGGGTGGACTAATGAAAAACTGTTTTTT.

In its sample, this clone was seen once. V gene TRBV18 combines with J gene TRBJ2-7, with 9 bases that match TRBD2. Germline V lookup: CDR1 KGHSH, CDR2 LQKENI. The CDR3 sequence is 13 residues long. After removal of 1 base from V and 7 bases from J, the junction contained 2 bases not matched to a gene. CDR3 sequence: CASSPLAGVEQYF. DNA of the CDR3: TGTGCCAGCTCACCACTAGCGGGAGTTGAGCAGTACTTC.

The chain has TRBV24-1 and TRBJ2-5; no clear D gene. Germline loops: CDR1 KGHDR, CDR2 SFDVKD. The CDR3 sequence is 14 residues long. V was pared by 2 bases and J by 5 bases, with 11 bases between. Here the CDR3 DNA reads TGTGCCACCAGTGATTCTGCTGCTGAGGAGACCCAGTACTTC. Its translation is CATSDSAAEETQYF.

This chain's CDR3 is CASRPQGVYEQYF. The CDR3 nucleotides are TGTGCCAGTAGGCCACAGGGGGTCTACGAGCAGTACTTC. This chain links TRBV19 with TRBJ2-7; 8 bases map to TRBD1. J was trimmed by 3 bases and V by 6 bases; bases with no gene match: 4. CDR3 length equals 13 residues. The germline V gene encodes CDR1 LNHDA and CDR2 SQIVND (reference sequence).

This chain links TRBV5-1 with TRBJ2-3, with TRBD1 matching 9 bases. The CDR3 contains 16 residues. Germline V gives CDR1 SGHRS, CDR2 YFSETQ. J lost 6 bases, V lost 0 bases, and 8 bases had no gene match. The DNA for the CDR3 is TGCGCCAGCAGCTTGGGGGGACAGGGAATACTCGATACGCAGTATTTT. This codes for CASSLGGQGILDTQYF.

V usage is TRBV12-3 or TRBV12-4 and J usage is TRBJ2-2; perhaps TRBD1 as D (6 bases). The CDR3 is 13 residues long. V lost 7 bases and J 4 bases, leaving 10 bases between the germline ends. CDR3 nucleotide sequence: TGTGCCAGCAACAGGGTGGGCACCGGGGAGCTGTTTTTT. Residues: CASNRVGTGELFF.

V is TRBV7-2 and J is TRBJ2-1; possibly TRBD2 for D (6 bases). CDR1 and CDR2 from the germline V gene are SGHTA and FQGNSA. CDR3 length equals 15 residues. V was clipped by 8 bases and J by 7 bases, with 21 bases between them. CDR3 amino acids: CASQIQGGTGNEQFF. CDR3 DNA sequence: TGTGCCAGCCAAATCCAGGGCGGGACGGGGAATGAGCAGTTCTTC.

V gene TRBV3-1 (or the pseudogene TRBV3-2) combines with J gene TRBJ2-3, with a tentative D call TRBD2 (6 bases). Germline V gene data show CDR1 as LGHDT and CDR2 as YNNKEL (reference sequence). With 0 bases removed from V and 1 base from J, the gap between germline ends came to 17 bases. The CDR3 consists of 18 residues. The CDR3 is CASSQENLRDSRTDTQYF. As DNA, the CDR3 is TGTGCCAGCAGCCAAGAGAACCTCCGGGACTCTCGCACAGATACGCAGTATTTT.

J is TRBJ1-2 and V is TRBV3-1 (or the pseudogene TRBV3-2); 12 nucleotides line up with TRBD1. Germline V lookup: CDR1 LGHDT, CDR2 YNNKEL (reference sequence). Trimming removed 1 base from V and 8 bases from J; junction bases left unmatched: 11. This CDR3 has 17 residues. This CDR3 is CASSQGHSGQGARGYTF. In DNA, the CDR3 is TGTGCCAGCAGCCAAGGCCACTCGGGACAGGGGGCGCGGGGCTACACCTTC.